These T cell receptor beta chains were read from a single sample in a study of T cells after posttransplantation cyclophosphamide. The table came from immunoSEQ multiplex PCR; TCRdb's copy has only in-frame clones and leaves some out. Altogether about 19,000 clones are present, nearly 99% being singletons, with the ten largest covering 0.16%. What was sequenced was naive CD4+ T cells sorted from PBMCs. The receptor source for this set is a man aged 35-49 years in good health, CMV-negative, and a related stem cell transplant donor. CDR3s include the opening cysteine and the closing phenylalanine or tryptophan. Each record gives: V gene, clone size, J gene, D gene, CDR3 DNA, CDR3 protein. The D gene is left open where the match is weak. Clone size appears in some rows only: once, few, many, or a class for an expanded clone.

v_gene: TRBV7-8
abundance: NA
j_gene: TRBJ1-2
d_gene: NA
CDR3nt: TGTGCCAGCAGCCCCCGGGGAGCGTGGTTTGGCTACACCTTC
CDR3aa: CASSPRGAWFGYTF

v_gene: TRBV30
abundance: NA
j_gene: TRBJ2-5
d_gene: TRBD1
CDR3nt: TGTGCCTGGAGTATGGGACAGGGGAGAGAGACCCAGTACTTC
CDR3aa: CAWSMGQGRETQYF

v_gene: TRBV7-2
abundance: NA
j_gene: TRBJ1-1
d_gene: NA
CDR3nt: TGTGCCAGCAGCTTAACTGAGGTGAACACTGAAGCTTTCTTT
CDR3aa: CASSLTEVNTEAFF

v_gene: TRBV7-9
abundance: NA
j_gene: TRBJ1-2
d_gene: NA
CDR3nt: TGTGCCAGCAGCCGACAGTCCGGGACACCAAGTGGCTACACCTTC
CDR3aa: CASSRQSGTPSGYTF

v_gene: TRBV19
abundance: NA
j_gene: TRBJ1-1
d_gene: NA
CDR3nt: TGTGCCAGTAGTATACAGGGTTCCTGGGAGGACACTGAAGCTTTCTTT
CDR3aa: CASSIQGSWEDTEAFF

v_gene: TRBV10-2
abundance: NA
j_gene: TRBJ2-1
d_gene: TRBD2
CDR3nt: TGCGCCAGCTTTCTGACTAGCGGGATGCGAGAGGAGCAGTTCTTC
CDR3aa: CASFLTSGMREEQFF

v_gene: TRBV2
abundance: NA
j_gene: TRBJ2-1
d_gene: TRBD2
CDR3nt: TGTGCCAGCAGTCGACTAGCGGGCCCGACCTACAATGAGCAGTTCTTC
CDR3aa: CASSRLAGPTYNEQFF

v_gene: TRBV7-7
abundance: NA
j_gene: TRBJ2-5
d_gene: NA
CDR3nt: TGTGCTAGCAGCCCCCAAAGGGGGGAGACCCAGTACTTC
CDR3aa: CASSPQRGETQYF

v_gene: TRBV11-3
abundance: NA
j_gene: TRBJ2-1
d_gene: NA
CDR3nt: TGTGCCAGCAGTTACAGGTTCTCCTACAATGAGCAGTTCTTC
CDR3aa: CASSYRFSYNEQFF

v_gene: TRBV13
abundance: NA
j_gene: TRBJ2-1
d_gene: NA
CDR3nt: TGTGCCAGCAGCTTAGGCGGGAGTAGGTCCTACAATGAGCAGTTCTTC
CDR3aa: CASSLGGSRSYNEQFF

v_gene: TRBV6-1
abundance: few
j_gene: TRBJ2-2
d_gene: NA
CDR3nt: TGTGCCAGCAGTGACGGTCCCTGGGCGGGGGAGCTGTTTTTT
CDR3aa: CASSDGPWAGELFF

v_gene: TRBV7-3
abundance: NA
j_gene: TRBJ2-3
d_gene: NA
CDR3nt: TGTGCCAGCAGCTTAACGCGAGACTCCCCAGATACGCAGTATTTT
CDR3aa: CASSLTRDSPDTQYF

v_gene: TRBV5-1
abundance: NA
j_gene: TRBJ1-1
d_gene: TRBD1
CDR3nt: TGCGCCAGCAGCTTCACGGGGGACAGCACTGAAGCTTTCTTT
CDR3aa: CASSFTGDSTEAFF

v_gene: TRBV19
abundance: once
j_gene: TRBJ2-7
d_gene: NA
CDR3nt: TGTGCCAGTAGTATTGATTGCCTCGTCACCCCCAGCTCCTACGAGCAGTACTTC
CDR3aa: CASSIDCLVTPSSYEQYF

v_gene: TRBV2
abundance: NA
j_gene: TRBJ2-4
d_gene: NA
CDR3nt: TGTGCCAGCAGTGTCCAGGGGCTTTTCATCGATCAGTACTTC
CDR3aa: CASSVQGLFIDQYF

v_gene: TRBV15
abundance: NA
j_gene: TRBJ2-5
d_gene: NA
CDR3nt: TGTGCCACCAGCAGAGCTCGTACCCAGTACTTC
CDR3aa: CATSRARTQYF

v_gene: TRBV19
abundance: NA
j_gene: TRBJ1-1
d_gene: NA
CDR3nt: TGTGCCAGTAGTATGATAGGAGGCTTTGGGACTGAAGCTTTCTTT
CDR3aa: CASSMIGGFGTEAFF

v_gene: TRBV7-2
abundance: NA
j_gene: TRBJ1-2
d_gene: NA
CDR3nt: TGTGCCAGCAGCTTAGCAGGGATCGGGGGATTTAACTATGGCTACACCTTC
CDR3aa: CASSLAGIGGFNYGYTF

v_gene: TRBV2
abundance: NA
j_gene: TRBJ2-7
d_gene: NA
CDR3nt: TGTGCCAGCAGGGAGGCTGAGAGCTCCTACGAGCAGTACTTC
CDR3aa: CASREAESSYEQYF

v_gene: TRBV6-1
abundance: NA
j_gene: TRBJ1-5
d_gene: NA
CDR3nt: TGTACCCAGGGTTCTCAGCCCCAGCATTTT
CDR3aa: CTQGSQPQHF

v_gene: TRBV5-1
abundance: NA
j_gene: TRBJ1-1
d_gene: NA
CDR3nt: TGCGCCAGCAGCCCCGTTCTGGGGGCGAACACTGAAGCTTTCTTT
CDR3aa: CASSPVLGANTEAFF

v_gene: TRBV10-3
abundance: NA
j_gene: TRBJ1-1
d_gene: NA
CDR3nt: TGTGCCACCCGGGTTCCGAACACTGAAGCTTTCTTT
CDR3aa: CATRVPNTEAFF

v_gene: TRBV5-1
abundance: NA
j_gene: TRBJ2-7
d_gene: TRBD1
CDR3nt: TGCGCCAGCAGAAAAACGACAGGGCCCACCTACGAGCAGTACTTC
CDR3aa: CASRKTTGPTYEQYF

v_gene: TRBV30
abundance: NA
j_gene: TRBJ2-2
d_gene: TRBD2
CDR3nt: TGTGCCTGGACCAGGACTAGCGGGGCCGGGGAGCTGTTTTTT
CDR3aa: CAWTRTSGAGELFF

v_gene: TRBV10-3
abundance: NA
j_gene: TRBJ2-1
d_gene: NA
CDR3nt: TGTGCCATCAGTGAACGACGGGACTACAATGAGCAGTTCTTC
CDR3aa: CAISERRDYNEQFF

v_gene: TRBV6-6
abundance: NA
j_gene: TRBJ2-2
d_gene: TRBD1
CDR3nt: TGTGCCAGCAGTTCCGGGACAGGGGTAATCGCCGGGGAGCTGTTTTTT
CDR3aa: CASSSGTGVIAGELFF

v_gene: TRBV2
abundance: NA
j_gene: TRBJ2-2
d_gene: NA
CDR3nt: TGTGCCAGCAGTGAGGAGACCGGGGAGCTGTTTTTT
CDR3aa: CASSEETGELFF

v_gene: TRBV5-1
abundance: NA
j_gene: TRBJ2-1
d_gene: TRBD2
CDR3nt: TGCGCCAGCAGCTTACTAGCGGGAGTTCATAATGAGCAGTTCTTC
CDR3aa: CASSLLAGVHNEQFF

v_gene: TRBV6-6
abundance: NA
j_gene: TRBJ2-7
d_gene: NA
CDR3nt: TGTGCCAGCAGGATCGACAGGAGCTCCTACGAGCAGTACTTC
CDR3aa: CASRIDRSSYEQYF

v_gene: TRBV11-1
abundance: NA
j_gene: TRBJ1-1
d_gene: NA
CDR3nt: TGTGCCAGCAGCTTTAAGGGGGTGAACACTGAAGCTTTCTTT
CDR3aa: CASSFKGVNTEAFF

v_gene: TRBV6-1
abundance: NA
j_gene: TRBJ2-1
d_gene: NA
CDR3nt: TGTGCCAGCAGAAGGAGCGGAGAGTACAATGAGCAGTTCTTC
CDR3aa: CASRRSGEYNEQFF